These T cell receptor beta chains were read from a single sample in a study of T cell repertoires in cytomegalovirus infection. MiXCR was run by TCRdb on the reads, yielding one entry per CDR3 protein. The data show some 150,000 distinct CDR3 sequences, about 6.5% seen once. Input material: PBMCs. These receptor sequences come from a human donor in good health (CMV status not recorded). Some clones in this sample may be carry-over from other donors' samples. Both conserved end residues are part of each CDR3. A D gene is named only where the DNA matches it firmly. The size of a clone is reported for some rows only, either as once, few or many, or as a class for expanded clones.

DNA: TGTGCCACCAGCAGAGATCCGTCCTACGAGCAGTACTTC
CDR3: CATSRDPSYEQYF
D: NA
V: TRBV15
size: many
length: 13
J: TRBJ2-7

DNA: TGTGCCAGCAGCCCCAGCGGGGGGGCTAGGAATGAGCAGTTCTTC
CDR3: CASSPSGGARNEQFF
D: TRBD2
V: TRBV7-3
size: many
length: 15
J: TRBJ2-1

DNA: TGTGCCAGCAGCTTACGCTGGACAGGGGTCACCGGGGAGCTGTTTTTT
CDR3: CASSLRWTGVTGELFF
D: TRBD1
V: TRBV7-8
size: many
length: 16
J: TRBJ2-2

DNA: TGTGCCAGCAGCGTCTTCGTCCTCAGGGGGGCCAACGTCCTGACTTTC
CDR3: CASSVFVLRGANVLTF
D: NA
V: TRBV5-8
size: few
length: 16
J: TRBJ2-6

DNA: TGTGCCAGCAGCTTAGTAAATAGGAGGAACTATGGCTACACCTTC
CDR3: CASSLVNRRNYGYTF
D: NA
V: TRBV7-8
size: many
length: 15
J: TRBJ1-2

DNA: TGTGCCAGCAGCTTAGGGTTCTCGGGAGAGACCCAGTACTTC
CDR3: CASSLGFSGETQYF
D: NA
V: TRBV7-2
size: many
length: 14
J: TRBJ2-5

DNA: TGTGCCAGCAGCTTAAGCCCCGACAGGATCGACTATGGCTACACCTTC
CDR3: CASSLSPDRIDYGYTF
D: NA
V: TRBV7-3
size: many
length: 16
J: TRBJ1-2

DNA: TGTGCCAGCAGCTTAAGGGGAGGCAATCAGCCCCAGCATTTT
CDR3: CASSLRGGNQPQHF
D: NA
V: TRBV7-2
size: many
length: 14
J: TRBJ1-5

DNA: TGTGCCAGCAGAAGACCAGGTTCTGATGGCTACACCTTC
CDR3: CASRRPGSDGYTF
D: NA
V: TRBV6-5
size: many
length: 13
J: TRBJ1-2

DNA: TGTGCCAGCACCGGGGGCAGTTCCTTCTATGGCTACACCTTC
CDR3: CASTGGSSFYGYTF
D: NA
V: TRBV6-2/TRBV6-3
size: many
length: 14
J: TRBJ1-2

DNA: TGTGCCAGCAGTTCGGGACTAGCGGGCGAGCAGTACTTC
CDR3: CASSSGLAGEQYF
D: TRBD2
V: TRBV7-2
size: many
length: 13
J: TRBJ2-7

DNA: TGTGCCAGCAGCTTAGGGCACCGTCGGGACAGACCGAACACTGAAGCTTTCTTT
CDR3: CASSLGHRRDRPNTEAFF
D: TRBD1
V: TRBV13
size: many
length: 18
J: TRBJ1-1

DNA: TGCAGTGCGACCGACGACAGGGTGAGTCTGAACACTGAAGCTTTCTTT
CDR3: CSATDDRVSLNTEAFF
D: TRBD1
V: TRBV20-1
size: few
length: 16
J: TRBJ1-1

DNA: TGTGCCAGCAGGCAATCGGGTAGCTACGAGCAGTACTTC
CDR3: CASRQSGSYEQYF
D: NA
V: TRBV12-3/TRBV12-4
size: many
length: 13
J: TRBJ2-7

DNA: TGTGCCAGCAGCACCGCTACAGGTCTACCTAACTATGGCTACACCTTC
CDR3: CASSTATGLPNYGYTF
D: NA
V: TRBV5-4
size: many
length: 16
J: TRBJ1-2

DNA: TGTGCCAGCAGCTTCGGACTAGCGGCGTACCAAGAGACCCAGTACTTC
CDR3: CASSFGLAAYQETQYF
D: TRBD2
V: TRBV7-2
size: many
length: 16
J: TRBJ2-5

DNA: TGTGCCAGCAGTTACGAGGCTTCGCTGGAAAAACTGTTTTTT
CDR3: CASSYEASLEKLFF
D: NA
V: TRBV6-5
size: NA
length: 14
J: TRBJ1-4

DNA: TGTGCCAGCAGTTTCCTCTATAACCGGGCGAAAGAGCAGTACTTC
CDR3: CASSFLYNRAKEQYF
D: NA
V: TRBV27
size: many
length: 15
J: TRBJ2-7

DNA: TGCAGCGTTGAAGATCCAAGGGCTTTCTTT
CDR3: CSVEDPRAFF
D: NA
V: TRBV29-1
size: NA
length: 10
J: TRBJ1-1

DNA: TGTGCCAACAGACAGGTGGTCGATTCACCCCTCCACTTT
CDR3: CANRQVVDSPLHF
D: NA
V: TRBV10-3
size: many
length: 13
J: TRBJ1-6

DNA: TGCAGTGCTAGAGGGGGACTACCACGGACAGATACGCAGTATTTT
CDR3: CSARGGLPRTDTQYF
D: TRBD2
V: TRBV20-1
size: many
length: 15
J: TRBJ2-3

DNA: TGTGCCAGCAGCGAGCGAGGAACAGGGATTGAAGCTTTCTTT
CDR3: CASSERGTGIEAFF
D: NA
V: TRBV14
size: few
length: 14
J: TRBJ1-1

DNA: TGTGCCAGCAGCGGTCTAGCGAAGGGGAAAAGGGGCACAGATACGCAGTATTTT
CDR3: CASSGLAKGKRGTDTQYF
D: NA
V: TRBV7-9
size: many
length: 18
J: TRBJ2-3

DNA: TGCAGCGTTGTTACAGGGGCATGGACTGAAGCTTTCTTT
CDR3: CSVVTGAWTEAFF
D: TRBD1
V: TRBV29-1
size: NA
length: 13
J: TRBJ1-1

DNA: TGTGCCAGCAGTGTCCCCAGGGAATTGTCCGGAGGAGGGCAAGAGACCCAGTACTTC
CDR3: CASSVPRELSGGGQETQYF
D: NA
V: TRBV7-9
size: NA
length: 19
J: TRBJ2-5

DNA: TGTGCCAGCAGCTACGACAGGGGGGAGACCCAGTACTTC
CDR3: CASSYDRGETQYF
D: TRBD1
V: TRBV7-2
size: few
length: 13
J: TRBJ2-5

DNA: TGTGCCAGCAGTGAGCAGGGGGCTGTTTCCGGGGAGCTGTTTTTT
CDR3: CASSEQGAVSGELFF
D: TRBD1
V: TRBV2
size: few
length: 15
J: TRBJ2-2

DNA: TGTGCCAGCAGTTTAAGAGGGGGGCGAGCCTACGAGCAGTACTTC
CDR3: CASSLRGGRAYEQYF
D: NA
V: TRBV28
size: many
length: 15
J: TRBJ2-7

DNA: TGCAGTGCTAGAGATCTAGTGAGATACGAGCAGTTCTTC
CDR3: CSARDLVRYEQFF
D: NA
V: TRBV20-1
size: NA
length: 13
J: TRBJ2-1

DNA: TGCGCCAGCAGCCCCTCAGGACTAGCGGGGCAAGAGACCCAGTACTTC
CDR3: CASSPSGLAGQETQYF
D: TRBD2
V: TRBV5-1
size: many
length: 16
J: TRBJ2-5

DNA: TGTGCCAGCAGCCAATCGCAGGGCTATGGCTACACCTTC
CDR3: CASSQSQGYGYTF
D: NA
V: TRBV7-2
size: many
length: 13
J: TRBJ1-2

DNA: TGTGCCAGCAGCTTCGCCGCAGACAGGGGGCAGGCTGGCTACACCTTC
CDR3: CASSFAADRGQAGYTF
D: TRBD1
V: TRBV7-2
size: many
length: 16
J: TRBJ1-2

DNA: TGCAGCGTCGCCTACACAGATACGCAGTATTTT
CDR3: CSVAYTDTQYF
D: NA
V: TRBV29-1
size: many
length: 11
J: TRBJ2-3

DNA: TGTGCCAGTAGCAGCCCGGGACAGAACACCGGGGAGCTGTTTTTT
CDR3: CASSSPGQNTGELFF
D: NA
V: TRBV19
size: many
length: 15
J: TRBJ2-2

DNA: TGTGCCAGCAGCCCGACAGGGGTGGGTCAGCCCCAGCATTTT
CDR3: CASSPTGVGQPQHF
D: TRBD1
V: TRBV6-1
size: NA
length: 14
J: TRBJ1-5

DNA: TGTGCCAGCAGCTTTAGCGACAGGGCCGAAGCTTTCTTT
CDR3: CASSFSDRAEAFF
D: TRBD1
V: TRBV7-2
size: many
length: 13
J: TRBJ1-1

DNA: TGTGCCAGCAGCTCTAGACAGGGGGAAGTAAACATTCAGTACTTC
CDR3: CASSSRQGEVNIQYF
D: TRBD1
V: TRBV7-2
size: many
length: 15
J: TRBJ2-4

DNA: TGTGCCAGCAGCATCGGGACAGAAGCCACAGATACGCAGTATTTT
CDR3: CASSIGTEATDTQYF
D: TRBD1
V: TRBV11-2
size: few
length: 15
J: TRBJ2-3

DNA: TGTGCCAGCAGCTTAGGCCTAGGACAGCCGATCTTT
CDR3: CASSLGLGQPIF
D: NA
V: TRBV7-4
size: few
length: 12
J: TRBJ1-1

DNA: TGTGCCAGTACCCAGGGCGTCGATGGCTACACCTTC
CDR3: CASTQGVDGYTF
D: NA
V: TRBV19
size: many
length: 12
J: TRBJ1-2

DNA: TGTGCCAGTAAGACGGACAGGTTCAGCAATCAGCCCCAGCATTTT
CDR3: CASKTDRFSNQPQHF
D: TRBD1
V: TRBV19
size: NA
length: 15
J: TRBJ1-5